This T cell receptor beta chain was identified in a study of T cells in women clearing cervical HPV infection. TCRdb keeps only in-frame clones here, not all; method: immunoSEQ multiplex PCR. The specimen's table records around 28,000 clones. To note about this clone: Read data end 3 residues before the CDR3 end; the end is taken from the germline J gene.

Germline CDR1 reads DFQATT; CDR2 reads SNEGSKA (reference sequence). The trim removed 5 bases at V and 5 bases at J, leaving 7 bases unmatched. The CDR3 spans 14 residues. The chain uses TRBV20-1 and TRBJ2-5, with 11 bases fitting TRBD1. This receptor was taken from a woman aged 18 to 75 with a cervical HPV16 infection that either progressed to CIN3+ or cleared (not recorded which). The sequenced material came from blood buffy coat. CDR3 protein: CSARTGGFSETQYF. Incomplete CDR3 DNA: TGCAGTGCTCGGACAGGGGGCTTTTCCGAGACC.